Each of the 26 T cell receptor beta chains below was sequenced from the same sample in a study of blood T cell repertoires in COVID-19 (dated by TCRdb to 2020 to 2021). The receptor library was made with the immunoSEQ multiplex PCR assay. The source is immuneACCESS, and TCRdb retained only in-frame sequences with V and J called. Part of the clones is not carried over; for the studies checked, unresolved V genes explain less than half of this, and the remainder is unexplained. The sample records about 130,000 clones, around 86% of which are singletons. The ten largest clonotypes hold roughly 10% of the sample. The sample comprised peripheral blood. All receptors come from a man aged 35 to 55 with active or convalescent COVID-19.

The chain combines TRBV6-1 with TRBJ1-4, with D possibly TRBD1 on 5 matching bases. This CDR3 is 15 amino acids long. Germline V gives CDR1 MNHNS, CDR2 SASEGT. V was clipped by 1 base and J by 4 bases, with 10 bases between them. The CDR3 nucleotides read TGTGCCAGCAGTGAAGTCGGAGGGGTTAATGAAAAACTGTTTTTT. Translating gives CASSEVGGVNEKLFF.

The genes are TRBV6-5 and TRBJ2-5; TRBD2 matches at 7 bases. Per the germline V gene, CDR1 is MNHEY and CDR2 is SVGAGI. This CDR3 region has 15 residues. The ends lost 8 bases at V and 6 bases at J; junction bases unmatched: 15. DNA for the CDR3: TGTGCCAGCTCGAGTGGCGGGGGAGCGGGACAGACCCAGTACTTC. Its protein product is CASSSGGGAGQTQYF.

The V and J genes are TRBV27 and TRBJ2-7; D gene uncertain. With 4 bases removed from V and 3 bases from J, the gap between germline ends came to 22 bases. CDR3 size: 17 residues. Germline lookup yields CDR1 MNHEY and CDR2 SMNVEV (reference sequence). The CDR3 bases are TGTGCCAGCAGTTCCGATCGCGTCAAACTAATTCACTACGAGCAGTACTTC. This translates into CASSSDRVKLIHYEQYF.

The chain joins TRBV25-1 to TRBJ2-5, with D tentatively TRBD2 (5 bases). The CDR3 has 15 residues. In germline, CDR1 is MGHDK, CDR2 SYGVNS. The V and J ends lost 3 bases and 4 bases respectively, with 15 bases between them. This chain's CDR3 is CASSDSLATPETQYF. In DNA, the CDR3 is TGTGCCAGCAGTGATAGCCTAGCCACTCCAGAGACCCAGTACTTC.

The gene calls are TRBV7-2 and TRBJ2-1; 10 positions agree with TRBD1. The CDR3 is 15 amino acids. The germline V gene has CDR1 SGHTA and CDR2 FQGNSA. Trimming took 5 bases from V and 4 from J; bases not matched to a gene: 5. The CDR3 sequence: CASSAGTGVYNEQFF. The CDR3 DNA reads TGTGCCAGCAGCGCCGGGACAGGGGTATACAATGAGCAGTTCTTC.

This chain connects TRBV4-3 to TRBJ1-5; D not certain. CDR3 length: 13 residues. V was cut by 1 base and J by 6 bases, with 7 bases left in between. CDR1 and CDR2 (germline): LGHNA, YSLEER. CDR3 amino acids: CASSQGEGQPQHF. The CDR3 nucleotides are TGCGCCAGCAGCCAAGGGGAGGGTCAGCCCCAGCATTTT.

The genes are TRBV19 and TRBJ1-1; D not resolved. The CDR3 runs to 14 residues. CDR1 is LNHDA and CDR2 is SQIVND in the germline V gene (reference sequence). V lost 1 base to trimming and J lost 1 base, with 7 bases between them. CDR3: CASSIGLENTEAFF. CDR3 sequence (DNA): TGTGCCAGTAGTATAGGGCTCGAGAACACTGAAGCTTTCTTT.

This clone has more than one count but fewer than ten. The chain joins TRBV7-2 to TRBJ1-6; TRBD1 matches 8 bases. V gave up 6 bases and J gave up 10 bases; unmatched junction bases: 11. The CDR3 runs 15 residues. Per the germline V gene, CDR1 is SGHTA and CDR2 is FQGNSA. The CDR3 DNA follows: TGTGCCAGCAGTTCCCGACAGGGGAATTACTCACCCCTCCACTTT. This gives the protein CASSSRQGNYSPLHF.

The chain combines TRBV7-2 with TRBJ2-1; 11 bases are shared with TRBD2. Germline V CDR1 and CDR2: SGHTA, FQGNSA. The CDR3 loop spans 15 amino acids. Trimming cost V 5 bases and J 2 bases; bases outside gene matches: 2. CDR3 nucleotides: TGTGCCAGCAGCGCACTAGCGGGGGCCTACAATGAGCAGTTCTTC. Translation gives CASSALAGAYNEQFF. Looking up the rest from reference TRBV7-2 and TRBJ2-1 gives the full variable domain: GAGVSQSPSNKVTEKGKDVELRCDPISGHTALYWYRQSLGQGLEFLIYFQGNSAPDKSGLPSDRFSAERTGGSVSTLTIQRTQQEDSAVYLCASSALAGAYNEQFFGPGTRLTVL.

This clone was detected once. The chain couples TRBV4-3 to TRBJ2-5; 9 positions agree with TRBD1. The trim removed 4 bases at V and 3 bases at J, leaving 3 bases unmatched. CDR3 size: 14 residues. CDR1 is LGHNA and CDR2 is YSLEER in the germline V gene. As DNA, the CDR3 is TGCGCCAGCAGCCGAAGGACAGGGGAAGAGACCCAGTACTTC. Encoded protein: CASSRRTGEETQYF.

As DNA, the CDR3 is TGTGCCACCAGCAAACCGGGACAAGCTAATGAAAAACTGTTTTTT. Translated: CATSKPGQANEKLFF. The chain couples TRBV24-1 to TRBJ1-4; a possible D gene is TRBD1 (6 bases). The CDR3 extends over 15 amino acids. The germline gives CDR1 KGHDR, CDR2 SFDVKD. Trimming took 7 bases from V and 3 from J, leaving 14 bases between them.

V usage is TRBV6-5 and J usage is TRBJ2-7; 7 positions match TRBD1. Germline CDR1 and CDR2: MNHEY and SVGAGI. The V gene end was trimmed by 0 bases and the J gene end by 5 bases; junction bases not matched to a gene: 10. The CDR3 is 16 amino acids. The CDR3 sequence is CASSYSDRVGRHEQYF. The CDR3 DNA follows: TGTGCCAGCAGTTACTCTGACAGGGTGGGCCGCCACGAGCAGTACTTC.

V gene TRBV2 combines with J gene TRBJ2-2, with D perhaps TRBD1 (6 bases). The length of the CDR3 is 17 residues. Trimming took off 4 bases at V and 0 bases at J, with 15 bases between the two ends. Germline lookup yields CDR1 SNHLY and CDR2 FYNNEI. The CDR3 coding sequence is TGTGCCAGCAGTGCCCGCCGGGACACAGCGAACACCGGGGAGCTGTTTTTT. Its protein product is CASSARRDTANTGELFF.

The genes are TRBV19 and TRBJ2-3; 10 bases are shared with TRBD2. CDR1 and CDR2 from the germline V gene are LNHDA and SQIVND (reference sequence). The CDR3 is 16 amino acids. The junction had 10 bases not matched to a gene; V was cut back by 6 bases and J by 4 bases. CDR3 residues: CASRSDERGGADTQYF. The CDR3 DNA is TGTGCCAGTAGGTCTGACGAGCGGGGGGGCGCAGATACGCAGTATTTT.

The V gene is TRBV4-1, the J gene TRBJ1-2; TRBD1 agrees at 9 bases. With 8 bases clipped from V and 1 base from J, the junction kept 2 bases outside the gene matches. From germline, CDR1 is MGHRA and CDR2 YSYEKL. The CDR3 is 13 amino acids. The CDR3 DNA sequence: TGCGCCAGCGGGACAGGGTTTAACTATGGCTACACCTTC. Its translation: CASGTGFNYGYTF.

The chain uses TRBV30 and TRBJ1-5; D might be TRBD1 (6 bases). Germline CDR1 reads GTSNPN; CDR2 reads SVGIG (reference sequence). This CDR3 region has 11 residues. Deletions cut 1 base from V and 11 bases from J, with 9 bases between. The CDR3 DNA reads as TGTGCCTGGAGTGAGGGGGGGGCCCAGCATTTT. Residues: CAWSEGGAQHF.

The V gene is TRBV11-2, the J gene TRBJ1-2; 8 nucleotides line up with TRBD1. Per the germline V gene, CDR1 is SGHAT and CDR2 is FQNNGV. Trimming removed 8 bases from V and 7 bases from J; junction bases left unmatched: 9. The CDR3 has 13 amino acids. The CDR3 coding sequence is TGTGCCAGCCAGCCGACAGGGGCGGCTGGCTACACCTTC. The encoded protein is CASQPTGAAGYTF.

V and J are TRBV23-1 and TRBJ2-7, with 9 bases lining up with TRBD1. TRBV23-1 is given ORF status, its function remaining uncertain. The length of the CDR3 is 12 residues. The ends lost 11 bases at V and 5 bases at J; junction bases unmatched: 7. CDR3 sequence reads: CAGGTGFDEQYF. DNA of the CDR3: TGCGCCGGAGGGACAGGGTTTGACGAGCAGTACTTC.

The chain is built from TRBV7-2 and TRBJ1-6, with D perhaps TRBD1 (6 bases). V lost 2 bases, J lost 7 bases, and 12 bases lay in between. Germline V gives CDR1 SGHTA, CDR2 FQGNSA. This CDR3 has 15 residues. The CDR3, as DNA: TGTGCCAGCAGCTTATCAAGGCAGGGGAATTCACCCCTCCACTTT. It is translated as CASSLSRQGNSPLHF.

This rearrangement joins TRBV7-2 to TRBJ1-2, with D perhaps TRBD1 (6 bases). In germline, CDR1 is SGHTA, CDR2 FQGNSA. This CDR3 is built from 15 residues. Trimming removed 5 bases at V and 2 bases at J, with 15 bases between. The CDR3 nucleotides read TGTGCCAGCAGCCAAGGGGGTAGGGTCAACTATGGCTACACCTTC. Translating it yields CASSQGGRVNYGYTF.

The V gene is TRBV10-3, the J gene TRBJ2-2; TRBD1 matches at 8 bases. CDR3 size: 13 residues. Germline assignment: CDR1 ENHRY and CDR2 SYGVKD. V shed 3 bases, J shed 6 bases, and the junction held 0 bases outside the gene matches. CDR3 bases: TGTGCCATCAGTGACAGGGGGCCCGGGGAGCTGTTTTTT. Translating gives CAISDRGPGELFF.

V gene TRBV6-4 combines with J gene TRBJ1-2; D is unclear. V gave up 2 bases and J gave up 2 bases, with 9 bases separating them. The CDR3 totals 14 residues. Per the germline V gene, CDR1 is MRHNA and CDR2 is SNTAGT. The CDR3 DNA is TGTGCCAGCAGTGACCCGACAAACAACTATGGCTACACCTTC. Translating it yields CASSDPTNNYGYTF.

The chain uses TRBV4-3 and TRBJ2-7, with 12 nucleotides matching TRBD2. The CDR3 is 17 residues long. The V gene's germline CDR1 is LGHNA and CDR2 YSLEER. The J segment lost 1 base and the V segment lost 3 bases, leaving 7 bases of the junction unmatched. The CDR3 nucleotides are TGCGCCAGCAGCCAGGACCGGACTAGCGGGACTTCCTACGAGCAGTACTTC. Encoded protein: CASSQDRTSGTSYEQYF.

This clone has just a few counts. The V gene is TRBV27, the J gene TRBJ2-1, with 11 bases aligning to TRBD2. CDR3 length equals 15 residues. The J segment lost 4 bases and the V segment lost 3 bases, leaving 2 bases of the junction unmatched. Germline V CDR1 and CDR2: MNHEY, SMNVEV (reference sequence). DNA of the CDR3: TGTGCCAGCAGTTTGACTAGCGGGGTGTACAATGAGCAGTTCTTC. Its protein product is CASSLTSGVYNEQFF.

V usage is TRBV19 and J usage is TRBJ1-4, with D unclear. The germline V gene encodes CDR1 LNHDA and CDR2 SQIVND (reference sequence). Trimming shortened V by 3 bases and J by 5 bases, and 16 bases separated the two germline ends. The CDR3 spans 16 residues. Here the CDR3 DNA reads TGTGCCAGTAGTATTTTAACTGGGCAGAGAAATGAAAAACTGTTTTTT. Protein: CASSILTGQRNEKLFF.

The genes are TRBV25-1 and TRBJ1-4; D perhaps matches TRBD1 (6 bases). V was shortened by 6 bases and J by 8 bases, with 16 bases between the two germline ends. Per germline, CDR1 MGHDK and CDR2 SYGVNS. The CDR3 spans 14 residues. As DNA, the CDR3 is TGTGCCAGCAGAGGACAGACCATTGGGGAAAAACTGTTTTTT. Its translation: CASRGQTIGEKLFF. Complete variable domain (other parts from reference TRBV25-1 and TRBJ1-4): EADIYQTPRYLVIGTGKKITLECSQTMGHDKMYWYQQDPGMELHLIHYSYGVNSTEKGDLSSESTVSRIRTEHFPLTLESARPSHTSQYLCASRGQTIGEKLFFGSGTQLSVL.